This is a list of T cell receptor beta chains from one sample in a study of cytomegalovirus exposure and HLA in healthy donors. Assay used: immunoSEQ multiplex PCR; TCRdb lists only in-frame clones, some missing. In the table there are roughly 170,000 clones, approximately 84% of which are singletons. The sample consisted of PBMCs. All receptors come from a girl aged 5-17 years in good health and CMV-seropositive. Both conserved end residues are part of each CDR3. The D gene is left open where the match is weak. Where a row states a size, it is once, few, many or the class of an expanded clone; other rows omit it.

clone size: -; V gene: TRBV28; D gene: TRBD1; J gene: TRBJ1-3; CDR3 protein: CASSFLVGQTSGNTIYF; CDR3 DNA: TGTGCCAGCAGTTTTTTGGTGGGACAGACCTCTGGAAACACCATATATTTT
clone size: -; V gene: TRBV29-1; D gene: -; J gene: TRBJ1-1; CDR3 protein: CSVSGLYTEAFF; CDR3 DNA: TGCAGCGTTTCCGGACTTTACACTGAAGCTTTCTTT
clone size: few; V gene: TRBV6-5; D gene: -; J gene: TRBJ2-2; CDR3 protein: CASSQGQLNTGELFF; CDR3 DNA: TGTGCCAGCAGCCAAGGACAGTTGAACACCGGGGAGCTGTTTTTT
clone size: -; V gene: TRBV6-1; D gene: -; J gene: TRBJ1-1; CDR3 protein: CASSVEPFQGLPMNTEAFF; CDR3 DNA: TGTGCCAGCAGTGTCGAACCATTTCAGGGCCTGCCCATGAACACTGAAGCTTTCTTT
clone size: -; V gene: TRBV28; D gene: -; J gene: TRBJ1-1; CDR3 protein: CASSLRFNTEAFF; CDR3 DNA: TGTGCCAGCAGCCTGAGATTCAACACTGAAGCTTTCTTT
clone size: few; V gene: TRBV6-5; D gene: -; J gene: TRBJ2-7; CDR3 protein: CASSAGVEQYF; CDR3 DNA: TGTGCCAGCAGCGCAGGGGTTGAGCAGTACTTC
clone size: -; V gene: TRBV18; D gene: -; J gene: TRBJ2-2; CDR3 protein: CASSPYAGINGELFF; CDR3 DNA: TGTGCCAGCTCACCATACGCAGGGATAAACGGGGAGCTGTTTTTT
clone size: -; V gene: TRBV7-9; D gene: -; J gene: TRBJ2-1; CDR3 protein: CASSDRLGGYNEQFF; CDR3 DNA: TGTGCCAGCAGTGACCGCCTTGGAGGTTACAATGAGCAGTTCTTC
clone size: -; V gene: TRBV9; D gene: TRBD2; J gene: TRBJ2-3; CDR3 protein: CASSANSGGATNTQYF; CDR3 DNA: TGTGCCAGCAGCGCCAACAGCGGGGGAGCGACTAATACGCAGTATTTT
clone size: -; V gene: TRBV9; D gene: TRBD1; J gene: TRBJ2-7; CDR3 protein: CASSVTPGQGYEQYF; CDR3 DNA: TGTGCCAGCAGCGTCACTCCGGGACAGGGCTACGAGCAGTACTTC
clone size: -; V gene: TRBV5-5; D gene: -; J gene: TRBJ1-2; CDR3 protein: CASSPPREIYGYTF; CDR3 DNA: TGTGCCAGCAGTCCTCCTCGGGAAATCTATGGCTACACCTTC
clone size: -; V gene: TRBV5-1; D gene: TRBD1; J gene: TRBJ2-1; CDR3 protein: CASSLGTGLNEQFF; CDR3 DNA: TGCGCCAGCAGCTTGGGGACAGGGCTAAATGAGCAGTTCTTC
clone size: -; V gene: TRBV7-8; D gene: TRBD2; J gene: TRBJ2-2; CDR3 protein: CASSPRAGANTGELFF; CDR3 DNA: TGTGCCAGCAGCCCGAGGGCGGGGGCGAACACCGGGGAGCTGTTTTTT
clone size: -; V gene: TRBV6-5; D gene: TRBD1; J gene: TRBJ1-2; CDR3 protein: CASSYSDRGLYGYTF; CDR3 DNA: TGTGCCAGCAGTTACTCGGACAGGGGCCTCTATGGCTACACCTTC
clone size: -; V gene: TRBV6-5; D gene: -; J gene: TRBJ1-5; CDR3 protein: CASSSEVTRPQHF; CDR3 DNA: TGTGCCAGCAGTTCCGAGGTCACCCGGCCCCAGCATTTT
clone size: -; V gene: TRBV4-2; D gene: TRBD2; J gene: TRBJ2-1; CDR3 protein: CASSQEASGGPNEQFF; CDR3 DNA: TGTGCCAGCAGCCAAGAGGCGTCGGGGGGGCCGAATGAGCAGTTCTTC
clone size: -; V gene: TRBV4-1; D gene: TRBD2; J gene: TRBJ2-3; CDR3 protein: CASSQSTSGGAYTQYF; CDR3 DNA: TGCGCCAGCAGCCAATCAACTAGCGGGGGGGCATATACGCAGTATTTT
clone size: -; V gene: TRBV27; D gene: TRBD1; J gene: TRBJ1-1; CDR3 protein: CASHRGMNTEAFF; CDR3 DNA: TGTGCCAGTCACAGGGGAATGAACACTGAAGCTTTCTTT
clone size: -; V gene: TRBV4-1; D gene: TRBD2; J gene: TRBJ2-3; CDR3 protein: CASSLSGDFGTDTQYF; CDR3 DNA: TGCGCCAGCAGCCTTAGCGGGGATTTCGGCACAGATACGCAGTATTTT
clone size: -; V gene: TRBV5-1; D gene: TRBD1; J gene: TRBJ2-5; CDR3 protein: CASRRGSGETQYF; CDR3 DNA: TGCGCCAGCCGCAGGGGGTCGGGGGAGACCCAGTACTTC
clone size: few; V gene: TRBV5-6; D gene: TRBD1; J gene: TRBJ1-6; CDR3 protein: CASSSFSGTGWSPLHF; CDR3 DNA: TGTGCCAGCAGCTCATTTTCCGGGACAGGATGGTCACCCCTCCACTTT
clone size: -; V gene: TRBV6-1; D gene: -; J gene: TRBJ1-1; CDR3 protein: CATGLGTEAFF; CDR3 DNA: TGTGCCACGGGATTAGGCACTGAAGCTTTCTTT
clone size: -; V gene: TRBV10-3; D gene: -; J gene: TRBJ2-3; CDR3 protein: CAITAIADTDTQYF; CDR3 DNA: TGTGCCATCACCGCAATAGCGGACACAGATACGCAGTATTTT
clone size: -; V gene: TRBV5-1; D gene: -; J gene: TRBJ1-5; CDR3 protein: CASSLGSRQPQHF; CDR3 DNA: TGCGCCAGCAGCTTGGGGAGCCGGCAGCCCCAGCATTTT
clone size: -; V gene: TRBV11-3; D gene: -; J gene: TRBJ2-1; CDR3 protein: CASSYRRGGNNEQFF; CDR3 DNA: TGTGCCAGCAGCTATAGGAGGGGGGGAAACAATGAGCAGTTCTTC
clone size: -; V gene: TRBV10-2; D gene: TRBD1; J gene: TRBJ1-4; CDR3 protein: CASKKGASNEKLFF; CDR3 DNA: TGCGCCAGCAAGAAGGGGGCCTCTAATGAAAAACTGTTTTTT
clone size: once; V gene: TRBV5-4; D gene: TRBD2; J gene: TRBJ2-7; CDR3 protein: CASSSGTSGDPQYF; CDR3 DNA: TGTGCCAGCAGCTCCGGGACTAGCGGGGACCCGCAGTACTTC
clone size: once; V gene: TRBV6-5; D gene: TRBD1; J gene: TRBJ1-2; CDR3 protein: CASIGDRVGGYTF; CDR3 DNA: TGTGCCAGCATCGGCGACAGGGTAGGAGGCTACACCTTC
clone size: -; V gene: TRBV29-1; D gene: -; J gene: TRBJ1-2; CDR3 protein: CSHFIRDSTSSNYGYTF; CDR3 DNA: TGCAGCCATTTCATCAGGGACTCCACATCCTCTAACTATGGCTACACCTTC
clone size: few; V gene: TRBV10-1; D gene: TRBD2; J gene: TRBJ2-3; CDR3 protein: CASSAGLAGITDTQYF; CDR3 DNA: TGCGCCAGCAGCGCAGGGCTAGCGGGGATCACAGATACGCAGTATTTT
clone size: -; V gene: TRBV6-1; D gene: TRBD1; J gene: TRBJ1-3; CDR3 protein: CASSQDRGLGNTIYF; CDR3 DNA: TGTGCCAGCAGTCAAGACAGGGGGCTTGGAAACACCATATATTTT